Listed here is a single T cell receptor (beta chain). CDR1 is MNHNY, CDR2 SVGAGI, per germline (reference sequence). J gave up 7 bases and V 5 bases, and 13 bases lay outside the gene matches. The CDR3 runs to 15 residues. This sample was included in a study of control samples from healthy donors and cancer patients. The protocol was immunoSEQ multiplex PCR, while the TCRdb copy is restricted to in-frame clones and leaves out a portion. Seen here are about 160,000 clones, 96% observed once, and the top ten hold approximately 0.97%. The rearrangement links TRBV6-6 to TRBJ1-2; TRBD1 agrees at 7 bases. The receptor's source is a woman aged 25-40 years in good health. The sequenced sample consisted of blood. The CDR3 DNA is TGTGCCAGCAGTCCCCGGGACAGAGTTTTGGGTGGCTACACCTTC. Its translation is CASSPRDRVLGGYTF.